This section outlines one TCR beta chain sequence together with its context. The data were taken from a study of blood T cell repertoires in COVID-19. The CDR3 has 17 amino acids. V trimming: 5 bases; J trimming: 0 bases; junction bases outside the gene matches: 7. CDR1 is MNHEY, CDR2 SMNVEV, per germline (reference sequence). Sequenced by immunoSEQ multiplex PCR; TCRdb stores in-frame clones only, minus some. In the table there are about 180,000 clones, over 80% of which are singletons. The chain is built from TRBV27 and TRBJ2-1; TRBD2 matches 10 bases. The source material was peripheral blood. The clonotype originates from a woman between 65 and 79 years old with acute or convalescent COVID-19. The CDR3 region has the DNA TGTGCCAGCAGTCAATATTCTAGCGGGAGCTCCTACAATGAGCAGTTCTTC. Protein: CASSQYSSGSSYNEQFF.